Below, 25 T cell receptor beta chains from the same sample are listed, as sequenced in a study of PD-1 blockade in classical Hodgkin lymphoma. TCRdb keeps only in-frame clones here, not all; method: immunoSEQ multiplex PCR. The table shows over 25,000 clones, with 72% occurring only once. Time point indicated: cycle 4 day 1 (C4D1), after 5 to 7 weeks of nivolumab. Every patient relapsed after autologous stem cell transplantation, and brentuximab vedotin exposure varied. The source was peripheral blood mononuclear cells (PBMCs), collected before the fourth cycle of nivolumab. These receptors all stem from a human donor with classical Hodgkin lymphoma.

The chain joins TRBV6-1 to TRBJ1-4; 9 bases line up with TRBD1. Unmatched junction bases numbered 7, after V lost 5 bases and J lost 6 bases. CDR1 is MNHNS and CDR2 is SASEGT in the germline V gene. The CDR3 is made up of 15 amino acids. In nucleotides, the CDR3 is TGTGCCAGCAGTCCCTACAGGGGGCAGGATGAAAAACTGTTTTTT. Translated: CASSPYRGQDEKLFF.

CDR3 sequence: CASSYSGAGNTEAFF. Written as DNA, the CDR3 is TGTGCCAGCAGTTACTCAGGGGCCGGGAACACTGAAGCTTTCTTT. The chain has TRBV6-6 and TRBJ1-1; TRBD1 might be the D (5 bases). Trimming shortened V by 0 bases and J by 1 base, and 9 bases separated the two germline ends. Germline assignment: CDR1 MNHNY and CDR2 SVGAGI (reference sequence). The CDR3 extends over 15 amino acids.

DNA of the CDR3: TGTGCCAGCAGTCAGGACGGGAACACCGGGGAGCTGTTTTTT. Its translation is CASSQDGNTGELFF. The J gene is TRBJ2-2, the V gene TRBV2, with D unclear. Germline V gives CDR1 SNHLY, CDR2 FYNNEI. There are 14 residues in the CDR3. V gave up 5 bases and J gave up 1 base, with 8 bases separating them.

The chain uses TRBV7-9 and TRBJ2-3, with 9 bases fitting TRBD2. From germline, CDR1 is SEHNR and CDR2 FQNEAQ (reference sequence). V trimming: 5 bases; J trimming: 8 bases; junction bases outside the gene matches: 14. This CDR3 is 16 amino acids long. CDR3 sequence reads: CASSPRGGRAGGTQYF. CDR3 DNA sequence: TGTGCCAGCAGCCCTAGAGGCGGGAGGGCCGGTGGTACGCAGTATTTT.

The rearrangement links TRBV14 to TRBJ1-1; D possibly corresponds to TRBD1 (5 bases). V dropped 2 bases and J dropped 2 bases, with 15 bases sitting between them. This CDR3 is built from 16 residues. CDR1 and CDR2 from the germline V gene are SGHDN and FVKESK. The CDR3 bases are TGTGCCAGCAGCCAAACCCGACAGTACCCAAACACTGAAGCTTTCTTT. It translates to CASSQTRQYPNTEAFF.

This chain uses TRBV19 with TRBJ2-1; a possible D gene is TRBD2 (6 bases). Germline values: CDR1 LNHDA, CDR2 SQIVND (reference sequence). There are 16 residues in the CDR3. The V and J ends lost 1 base and 5 bases respectively, with 15 bases between them. The CDR3 coding sequence is TGTGCCAGTAGTATAGTTGGCGGGGTAGTCGACAATGAGCAGTTCTTC. The encoded protein is CASSIVGGVVDNEQFF.

The rearrangement links TRBV28 to TRBJ1-2; weak D call: TRBD1 (6 bases). The germline V and J ends were trimmed by 2 bases and 7 bases, with 14 bases remaining between them. Germline V CDR1 and CDR2: MDHEN, SYDVKM. This CDR3 has 14 amino acids. The CDR3 DNA is TGTGCCAGCAGTTTAAGGGGGGGGGCTGGTGGCTACACCTTC. It translates to CASSLRGGAGGYTF.

The V and J genes are TRBV7-1 and TRBJ1-1; possibly TRBD1 for D (5 bases). TRBV7-1 has ORF status, its function being uncertain. The CDR3 runs to 14 residues. With 5 bases removed from V and 1 base from J, the gap between germline ends came to 11 bases. The CDR3 DNA sequence: TGTGCCAGCAGCCAAGACGGGGCGAACACTGAAGCTTTCTTT. Its protein is CASSQDGANTEAFF.

The rearrangement uses TRBV7-9 and TRBJ2-1; tentative D call: TRBD2 (5 bases). The germline V gene has CDR1 SEHNR and CDR2 FQNEAQ (reference sequence). V shed 3 bases and J shed 1 base, with 13 bases lying between them. This CDR3 is built from 16 residues. The CDR3 sequence: CASSFLIGLSYNEQFF. In nucleotides, the CDR3 is TGTGCCAGCAGCTTCCTTATTGGACTTTCCTACAATGAGCAGTTCTTC.

The CDR3 nucleotides are TGTGCCAGTAGTATAGGCCCAGGGGTGGATGAGCAGTTCTTC. Translated: CASSIGPGVDEQFF. This sequence joins TRBV19 and TRBJ2-1, with a tentative D call TRBD1 (6 bases). The CDR3 length is 14 residues. Trimming removed 1 base from V and 8 bases from J, with 12 bases in between. CDR1 is LNHDA, CDR2 SQIVND, per germline (reference sequence).

A word on this clone: At one end the junction does not follow the germline gene, possibly because of a read error. This chain uses TRBV7-7 with TRBJ2-1, with 7 nucleotides matching TRBD2. Germline V CDR1 and CDR2: SSHAT, FNYEAQ (reference sequence). The CDR3 length is 15 residues. The CDR3 loop is CASSTQAGPYNEQFF. CDR3 sequence (DNA): TGTGCTAGCAGCACCCAAGCGGGACCTTACAATGAGCAGTTCTTC.

The chain is built from TRBV7-2 and TRBJ1-3; weak D call: TRBD1 (6 bases). V was clipped by 2 bases and J by 0 bases, with 8 bases between them. CDR1 and CDR2 (germline): SGHTA, FQGNSA. There are 15 residues in the CDR3. This CDR3 is CASSLTGSSGNTIYF. The CDR3 DNA follows: TGTGCCAGCAGCTTAACAGGGTCCTCTGGAAACACCATATATTTT.

The rearrangement uses TRBV5-4 and TRBJ2-3; maybe TRBD2 (6 bases). The length of the CDR3 is 17 residues. Germline V gene data show CDR1 as SGHNT and CDR2 as YYREEE (reference sequence). V was trimmed by 1 base and J by 1 base, leaving 16 bases between them. Here the CDR3 DNA reads TGTGCCAGCAGCTTGCCGGTGGGCGGCGGGGGCACAGATACGCAGTATTTT. It codes for CASSLPVGGGGTDTQYF.

This clone occurred a few times. The chain couples TRBV6-6 to TRBJ1-2, with 9 nucleotides matching TRBD1. V shed 7 bases and J 6 bases; nucleotides not matched to a gene: 12. The CDR3 spans 15 residues. Germline V gene sequence: CDR1 MNHNY, CDR2 SVGAGI (reference sequence). CDR3 nucleotide sequence: TGTGCCAGCACCCTTACCGGGACAGGGTTCGATGGCTACACCTTC. Its translation is CASTLTGTGFDGYTF.

The chain has TRBV5-4 and TRBJ2-1; 8 bases are a match to TRBD1. CDR3 size: 13 residues. J lost 7 bases, V lost 4 bases, and 4 bases had no gene match. CDR1 is SGHNT and CDR2 is YYREEE in the germline V gene (reference sequence). CDR3 bases: TGTGCCAGCAGCAGACGACAGGGGAATGAGCAGTTCTTC. This translates into CASSRRQGNEQFF.

This clone came up once. This sequence joins TRBV30 and TRBJ2-7; TRBD1 matches 11 bases. The CDR3 extends over 14 amino acids. Germline assignment: CDR1 GTSNPN and CDR2 SVGIG (reference sequence). V shed 5 bases, J shed 3 bases, and the junction held 6 bases outside the gene matches. This chain's CDR3 is CAWATGTGGYEQYF. CDR3 DNA: TGTGCCTGGGCAACCGGGACAGGGGGCTACGAGCAGTACTTC.

This chain links TRBV30 with TRBJ2-7, with a possible D match to TRBD2 (6 bases). The CDR3 runs to 12 residues. V was trimmed by 6 bases and J by 1 base, leaving 10 bases between them. Germline V gives CDR1 GTSNPN, CDR2 SVGIG (reference sequence). The CDR3 reads CACRGRSYEQYF. CDR3 DNA sequence: TGTGCCTGTCGAGGGAGGTCCTACGAGCAGTACTTC.

The chain recombines TRBV6-5 with TRBJ2-3; 9 positions match TRBD2. The CDR3 totals 15 residues. From germline, CDR1 is MNHEY and CDR2 SVGAGI. V was pared by 7 bases and J by 2 bases, with 7 bases of the junction left unmatched. CDR3 in DNA: TGTGCCAGCACGGACGGGACTAGCACCACAGATACGCAGTATTTT. Residues: CASTDGTSTTDTQYF.

This clone was picked up a small number of times. The CDR3 reads CASSQGVAGQGQFPYEQYF. CDR3 coding DNA: TGCGCCAGCAGCCAAGGGGTTGCTGGGCAGGGGCAGTTTCCCTACGAGCAGTACTTC. The chain employs TRBV4-3 and TRBJ2-7; possible D gene TRBD1, 6 bases. Looked up from germline, CDR1 is LGHNA and CDR2 is YSLEER. Trimming took 1 base from V and 2 from J, leaving 24 bases between them. This CDR3 is built from 19 residues.

This sequence joins TRBV5-8 and TRBJ1-3; D is perhaps TRBD1 (5 bases). CDR1 is SGHTS and CDR2 is YDEGEE in the germline V gene. This CDR3 is built from 15 residues. The V end was cut by 2 bases, the J end by 0 bases, with 9 bases between. The CDR3 nucleotides are TGTGCCAGCAGCTTCGGGGGAGGCTCTGGAAACACCATATATTTT. Encoded protein: CASSFGGGSGNTIYF.

This clone showed up just a few times. The chain carries TRBV6-4 and TRBJ1-1; D is ambiguous. CDR3 size: 15 residues. Germline V gives CDR1 MRHNA, CDR2 SNTAGT. The germline V and J ends were trimmed by 2 bases and 5 bases, with 15 bases remaining between them. CDR3 in DNA: TGTGCCAGCAGTGACCCCTTGACCCGAGGGACTGAAGCTTTCTTT. Its protein product is CASSDPLTRGTEAFF.

V and J are TRBV6-4 and TRBJ2-7; the match to TRBD1 covers 8 bases. The CDR3 runs 16 residues. Germline V lookup: CDR1 MRHNA, CDR2 SNTAGT. With 6 bases clipped from V and 3 bases from J, the junction kept 13 bases outside the gene matches. The CDR3 is CASRAALGQGDYEQYF. For the CDR3, the DNA is TGTGCCAGCAGAGCAGCCTTAGGACAGGGTGACTACGAGCAGTACTTC.

V is TRBV5-1 and J is TRBJ2-3; D call uncertain. CDR3 size: 15 residues. Germline loops: CDR1 SGHRS, CDR2 YFSETQ. Trimming cost V 0 bases and J 1 base, with 9 bases left between them. The CDR3 here is CASSLVGPGTDTQYF. In DNA, the CDR3 is TGCGCCAGCAGCTTGGTAGGACCTGGCACAGATACGCAGTATTTT.

This clone was seen more than once but under ten times. The J gene is TRBJ2-1, the V gene TRBV27; D might be TRBD1 or TRBD2, each matching 6 bases. Trimming left V 6 bases short and J 6 bases short, with 21 bases between. CDR3 length: 16 amino acids. The germline V gene encodes CDR1 MNHEY and CDR2 SMNVEV (reference sequence). The chain's CDR3 is CASSPPAGVGGNEQFF. Here the CDR3 DNA reads TGTGCCAGCAGCCCCCCCGCAGGGGTGGGAGGCAATGAGCAGTTCTTC.

The chain employs TRBV7-3 and TRBJ2-3; weak D call: TRBD2 (5 bases). Trimming took 2 bases from V and 1 from J, leaving 7 bases between them. This CDR3 has 14 amino acids. Germline-derived CDR1 and CDR2 are SGHTA and FQGTGA. CDR3 nucleotides: TGTGCCAGCAGCTTATCCGGGGGCACAGATACGCAGTATTTT. This encodes CASSLSGGTDTQYF.